The sequence of this T cell receptor (beta chain) was determined in a study of CD8 T cells in Susac syndrome. Germline V CDR1 and CDR2: MNHNS, SASEGT. V lost 8 bases to trimming and J lost 5 bases, with 9 bases between them. CDR3 length equals 12 residues. The RNA input was about 0.45 to 1 ug, and it was reverse transcribed with random hexamers. Across 54 Vbeta and 13 Jbeta, TCR beta CDR3 was amplified with immunoSEQ multiplex PCR. TCRdb reprocessed the immunoSEQ multiplex PCR reads via MiXCR and lists one record per CDR3 protein. The table lists approximately 190,000 distinct CDR3 sequences, 85% to 95% of them singletons.

Material: CD4+ T cells from PBMCs. This receptor was taken from a human donor in good health. The chain employs TRBV6-1 and TRBJ2-2; D gene ambiguous. CDR3 coding DNA: TGTGCCAGCCAGATAATGACCGGGGAGCTGTTTTTT. Protein sequence: CASQIMTGELFF.